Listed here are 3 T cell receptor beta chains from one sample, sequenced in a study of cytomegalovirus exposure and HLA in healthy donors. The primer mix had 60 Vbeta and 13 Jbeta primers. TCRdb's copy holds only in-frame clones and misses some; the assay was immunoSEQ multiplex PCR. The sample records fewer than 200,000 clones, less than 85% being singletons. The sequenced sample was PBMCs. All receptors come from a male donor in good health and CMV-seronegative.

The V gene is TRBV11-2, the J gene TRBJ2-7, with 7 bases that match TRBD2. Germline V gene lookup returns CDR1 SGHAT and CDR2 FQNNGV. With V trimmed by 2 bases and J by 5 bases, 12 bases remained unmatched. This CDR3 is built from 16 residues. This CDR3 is CASSLSAATSYNEQYF. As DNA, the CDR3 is TGTGCCAGCAGCTTATCGGCGGCGACTAGCTACAACGAGCAGTACTTC.

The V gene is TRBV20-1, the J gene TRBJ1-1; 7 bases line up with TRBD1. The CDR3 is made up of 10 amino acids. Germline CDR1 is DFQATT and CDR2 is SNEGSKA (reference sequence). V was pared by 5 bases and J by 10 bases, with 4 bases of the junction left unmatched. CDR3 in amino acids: CSAPPGGAFF. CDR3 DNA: TGCAGTGCTCCTCCAGGGGGAGCTTTCTTT.

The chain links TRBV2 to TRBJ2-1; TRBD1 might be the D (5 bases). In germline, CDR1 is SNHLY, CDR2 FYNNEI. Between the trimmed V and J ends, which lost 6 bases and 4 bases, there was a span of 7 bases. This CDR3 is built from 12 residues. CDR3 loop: CASRSGYNEQFF. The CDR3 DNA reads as TGTGCCAGCAGGTCAGGGTACAATGAGCAGTTCTTC.